This paragraph reports one T cell receptor (beta chain). The data belong to a study of T cell changes during pregnancy in multiple sclerosis. Assay: immunoSEQ multiplex PCR; the TCRdb copy retains only in-frame clones and omits some. The data hold around 95,000 clones, with 92% observed a single time. The sequence was collected from a female donor with multiple sclerosis, enrolled in a pregnancy study. The sample was peripheral blood, taken after pregnancy.

Written as DNA, the CDR3 is TGTGCCAGCAGCTTAGGACTGGGCGGGATCTCCTACGAGCAGTACTTC. This gives the protein CASSLGLGGISYEQYF. The chain employs TRBV7-9 and TRBJ2-7; D possibly corresponds to TRBD2 (6 bases). Germline V CDR1 and CDR2: SEHNR, FQNEAQ (reference sequence). Trimming removed 1 base from V and 0 bases from J, with 13 bases in between. This CDR3 has 16 amino acids.